The 17 T cell receptor beta chains presented below share a single source sample, sequenced in a study of PD-1 blockade in classical Hodgkin lymphoma (dated by TCRdb to the early 2020s). Receptor libraries were prepared by the immunoSEQ multiplex PCR assay. As stored in TCRdb, this immuneACCESS dataset retains in-frame rearrangements with V and J assigned. A fraction of the clones does not appear; measured against another copy, unresolved V genes explain less than half of the discrepancy, and the remainder lacks a known reason. This sample gives tens of thousands of clones in total; under 75% of them show up just once. 3% of the sample rests with the top ten. The time point label of this sample denotes: cycle 1 day 1 (C1D1), immediately before nivolumab initiation. All trial patients had relapsed after autologous stem cell transplantation, with cohorts A, B and C differing in prior brentuximab vedotin exposure.

The source was peripheral blood mononuclear cells (PBMCs), collected at baseline. These receptor sequences come from a human donor with classical Hodgkin lymphoma.

The V gene is TRBV18, the J gene TRBJ2-3; D may be TRBD2 (5 bases). The CDR3 covers 15 residues. The V gene lost 2 bases and the J gene lost 0 bases, with 9 bases spanning the gap. Germline V gene data show CDR1 as KGHSH and CDR2 as LQKENI. CDR3 amino acids: CASSPSEGSTDTQYF. DNA of the CDR3: TGTGCCAGCTCACCATCAGAGGGAAGCACAGATACGCAGTATTTT.

This chain joins TRBV11-1 and TRBJ2-7, with 10 bases fitting TRBD1. The germline gives CDR1 SGHAT, CDR2 FQDESV (reference sequence). CDR3 length: 15 amino acids. V trimming: 5 bases; J trimming: 3 bases; junction bases outside the gene matches: 7. The CDR3 is CASSDGTGALYEQYF. In DNA, the CDR3 is TGTGCCAGCAGCGACGGGACAGGGGCCCTCTACGAGCAGTACTTC.

The chain employs TRBV5-1 and TRBJ1-1; perhaps TRBD1 as D (5 bases). Trimming shortened V by 4 bases and J by 8 bases, and 15 bases separated the two germline ends. The germline CDR1 and CDR2 sequences are SGHRS and YFSETQ. The CDR3 loop spans 13 amino acids. The CDR3 nucleotides read TGCGCCAGCAGCAAGGAACAGGAGCTCGAAGCTTTCTTT. Its translation is CASSKEQELEAFF.

This clone was seen only a few times. CDR3 bases: TGTGCCAGCAGTGACTCGGCCGATTTTCGGGTGGTAGGCACCGGGGAGCTGTTTTTT. Protein: CASSDSADFRVVGTGELFF. The V gene is TRBV6-4, the J gene TRBJ2-2; D is unresolved. Between the trimmed V and J ends, which lost 0 bases and 4 bases, there was a span of 21 bases. This CDR3 has 19 residues. Germline V lookup: CDR1 MRHNA, CDR2 SNTAGT.

CDR3 DNA sequence: TGTGCCAGCAGTGAAAAAAGAGGTGTAGGTAATCAGCCCCAGCATTTT. This sequence encodes CASSEKRGVGNQPQHF. The rearrangement uses TRBV6-1 and TRBJ1-5; D is ambiguous. Germline loops: CDR1 MNHNS, CDR2 SASEGT. The CDR3 spans 16 residues. Trimming took off 2 bases at V and 4 bases at J, with 15 bases between the two ends.

The gene calls are TRBV29-1 and TRBJ2-5; D uncertain. Germline V gene lookup returns CDR1 SQVTM and CDR2 ANQGSEA. The CDR3 covers 12 residues. The V and J ends lost 7 bases and 2 bases respectively, with 11 bases between them. CDR3 coding DNA: TGCAGCGGTCTCGGGCCTCAAGAGACCCAGTACTTC. Translation: CSGLGPQETQYF.

There are a few counts of this clone. V usage is TRBV18 and J usage is TRBJ1-5, with a tentative D call TRBD1 (6 bases). The CDR3 spans 16 residues. V shed 5 bases and J shed 1 base, with 15 bases lying between them. Looked up from germline, CDR1 is KGHSH and CDR2 is LQKENI. CDR3 region: CASSRGSSRSNQPQHF. The DNA for the CDR3 is TGTGCCAGCTCAAGGGGGTCGAGCAGGAGCAATCAGCCCCAGCATTTT.

This clone was seen a handful of times. The chain combines TRBV6-5 with TRBJ2-1; TRBD1 matches 10 bases. The CDR3 length is 14 residues. Trimming cost V 9 bases and J 8 bases; bases outside gene matches: 10. Germline CDR1 is MNHEY and CDR2 is SVGAGI. CDR3 bases: TGTGCCAGTTCGGCGGGACAGGGGTTAGATGAGCAGTTCTTC. This gives the protein CASSAGQGLDEQFF.

The J gene is TRBJ1-3, the V gene TRBV9; 7 bases are shared with TRBD1. Losses at the gene ends were 2 bases for V and 5 bases for J; bases not matched to a gene: 7. CDR3 length equals 15 residues. CDR1 is SGDLS and CDR2 is YYNGEE in the germline V gene. Written as DNA, the CDR3 is TGTGCCAGCAGCGTGACAGGGAATATTAGAAACACCATATATTTT. Translation gives CASSVTGNIRNTIYF.

This clone came up a few times. The rearrangement uses TRBV27 and TRBJ2-2, with a weak D call TRBD1 (6 bases). The CDR3 contains 16 residues. Germline V gives CDR1 MNHEY, CDR2 SMNVEV (reference sequence). Trimming cost V 5 bases and J 3 bases, with 16 bases left between them. The CDR3 region has the DNA TGTGCCAGCAGTCCCAAGGACAGAGAGTACACCGGGGAGCTGTTTTTT. Its protein is CASSPKDREYTGELFF.

This clone was observed a handful of times. The DNA of the CDR3 is TGTGCCAGCAGTGAGGTAGACAGGGGCTATGGCTACACCTTC. Encoded protein: CASSEVDRGYGYTF. The J gene is TRBJ1-2, the V gene TRBV6-4, with 8 bases lining up with TRBD1. J was trimmed by 4 bases and V by 3 bases; bases with no gene match: 4. The CDR3 length is 14 residues. CDR1 MRHNA and CDR2 SNTAGT come from the germline V gene.

V usage is TRBV11-2 and J usage is TRBJ2-1, with 8 nucleotides matching TRBD2. The ends lost 1 base at V and 10 bases at J; junction bases unmatched: 6. The germline CDR1 and CDR2 sequences are SGHAT and FQNNGV. The CDR3 runs to 14 residues. This CDR3 is CASSLGSGGNEQFF. CDR3 DNA: TGTGCCAGCAGCTTAGGATCGGGAGGGAACGAGCAGTTCTTC.

The chain couples TRBV4-2 to TRBJ2-7; TRBD2 aligns across 8 bases. There are 12 residues in the CDR3. CDR1 is LGHNA and CDR2 is YNFKEQ in the germline V gene. V dropped 9 bases and J dropped 4; count of bases not matched to a gene: 5. The CDR3 region is CASREGLYEQYF. The CDR3 DNA follows: TGTGCCAGTCGGGAGGGCCTGTACGAGCAGTACTTC.

A few counts support this clone. This sequence joins TRBV25-1 and TRBJ2-4; 7 bases line up with TRBD1. CDR3 length: 13 residues. V shed 4 bases and J 7 bases; nucleotides not matched to a gene: 4. Germline V gene sequence: CDR1 MGHDK, CDR2 SYGVNS. Written as DNA, the CDR3 is TGTGCCAGCAGTGTCTGGGACAGTAACATTCAGTACTTC. This translates into CASSVWDSNIQYF. Full variable domain (remainder filled in from reference TRBV25-1 and TRBJ2-4): EADIYQTPRYLVIGTGKKITLECSQTMGHDKMYWYQQDPGMELHLIHYSYGVNSTEKGDLSSESTVSRIRTEHFPLTLESARPSHTSQYLCASSVWDSNIQYFGAGTRLSVL.

A few counts support this clone. The gene calls are TRBV19 and TRBJ1-5, with TRBD1 matching over 7 bases. Germline V gene data show CDR1 as LNHDA and CDR2 as SQIVND (reference sequence). This CDR3 region has 15 residues. The trim removed 0 bases at V and 5 bases at J, leaving 4 bases unmatched. CDR3 sequence reads: CASSIEGTDYQPQHF. CDR3 sequence (DNA): TGTGCCAGTAGTATAGAAGGGACAGACTATCAGCCCCAGCATTTT.

The CDR3 sequence is CASSPPGTGDEQYF. The CDR3 nucleotides are TGTGCCAGCAGTCCACCCGGGACAGGGGACGAGCAGTACTTC. This chain connects TRBV6-5 to TRBJ2-7, with 10 nucleotides matching TRBD1. This CDR3 region has 14 residues. CDR1 and CDR2 from the germline V gene are MNHEY and SVGAGI. V lost 5 bases to trimming and J lost 5 bases; unmatched junction nucleotides: 6.

The chain recombines TRBV28 with TRBJ2-3, with 7 positions matching TRBD1. The germline CDR1 and CDR2 sequences are MDHEN and SYDVKM. This CDR3 comprises 15 residues. V shed 5 bases and J 4 bases; nucleotides not matched to a gene: 9. The CDR3 here is CASSAGQVRADTQYF. The CDR3 DNA reads TGTGCCAGCAGTGCCGGACAGGTCAGGGCAGATACGCAGTATTTT.